The present T cell receptor (beta chain) was sequenced within a study of spatial heterogeneity in lung cancer. Across the study: A consistent excess of beta-chain over alpha-chain sequences was detected. Unique TCR and UMI combinations averaged more than ten appearances each in raw reads.

Noted time point: sample taken at primary tumor resection. Without sorting, whole RNA was sequenced from tumor, nontumor lung or frozen PBMC. This CDR3 comprises 17 residues. The germline gives CDR1 DFQATT, CDR2 SNEGSKA (reference sequence). V lost 1 base and J lost 1, with 19 bases in between. As for this clonotype: The conserved final phenylalanine or tryptophan is absent from the CDR3, which likely points to a read error. This beta chain slipped into a library made for alpha chains as a stray read, so its size is not meaningful.

TCRdb passed the 5' RACE reads through MiXCR, listing each CDR3 protein once. The sample records about 1,100 distinct CDR3 sequences, around 7% being singletons. Sequenced here: normal lung tissue next to the tumor, sampled at surgery. The clonotype comes from a male donor with early-stage non-small cell lung cancer. The chain employs TRBV20-1 and TRBJ2-5; D perhaps matches TRBD2 (6 bases). The DNA for the CDR3 is TGCAGTGCTAGAGTATCCCTAGCGAATCAAGTCCAAGAGACCCAGTACCTC. Translated, it gives CSARVSLANQVQETQYL.